One sample yielded the 16 T cell receptor beta chains listed below, sequenced in a study of response to subunit inactivated influenza vaccine. TCRdb re-derived calls from the RT-PCR reads in MiXCR, one entry per CDR3 protein. Of around 570,000 distinct CDR3 sequences listed, less than 10% are singletons. This specimen consisted of PBMCs from blood, obtained around 2 years after vaccination. The receptor set was obtained from a man in his fifties or sixties who received an inactivated influenza vaccine.

This clonotype came up a few times. The chain has TRBV12-3 or TRBV12-4 and TRBJ2-1; 15 bases match TRBD2. V was pared by 7 bases and J by 10 bases, with 5 bases of the junction left unmatched. This CDR3 has 14 amino acids. Written as DNA, the CDR3 is TGTGCCAGCAAATGGACTAGCGGGGGGGAAGAGCAGTTCTTC. This gives the protein CASKWTSGGEEQFF.

The rearrangement uses TRBV7-2 and TRBJ1-1; D ambiguous. Trimming stripped 6 bases from V and 1 base from J, with 9 bases between. Per the germline V gene, CDR1 is SGHTA and CDR2 is FQGNSA. The CDR3 runs 13 residues. This chain's CDR3 is CASRVTSNTEAFF. Here the CDR3 DNA reads TGTGCCAGCAGAGTTACATCGAACACTGAAGCTTTCTTT.

This clonotype was counted a few times. The chain links TRBV4-1 to TRBJ1-1; D is ambiguous. Trimming pared 4 bases from V and 1 base from J, leaving 22 bases between. Per germline, CDR1 MGHRA and CDR2 YSYEKL. This CDR3 is 18 amino acids long. The CDR3 nucleotides are TGCGCCAGCAGCCCGGGTGCCTGGCCCCGGCGGGAGAACACTGAAGCTTTCTTT. This gives the protein CASSPGAWPRRENTEAFF.

This clonotype occurred many times. The chain is built from TRBV18 and TRBJ2-2, with unresolved D. Trimming left V 6 bases short and J 8 bases short, with 7 bases between. This CDR3 comprises 11 residues. From germline, CDR1 is KGHSH and CDR2 LQKENI. The CDR3 DNA sequence: TGTGCCAGCTCCACGGGTGGGGAGCTGTTTTTT. As protein: CASSTGGELFF. Filled out from reference TRBV18 and TRBJ2-2, the complete variable domain reads NAGVMQNPRHLVRRRGQEARLRCSPMKGHSHVYWYRQLPEEGLKFMVYLQKENIIDESGMPKERFSAEFPKEGPSILRIQQVVRGDSAAYFCASSTGGELFFGEGSRLTVL.

This clonotype appeared a few times. V and J are TRBV25-1 and TRBJ2-4; the D is unclear. Germline lookup yields CDR1 MGHDK and CDR2 SYGVNS. Trimming stripped 3 bases from V and 0 bases from J, with 6 bases between. The CDR3 is made up of 14 amino acids. DNA of the CDR3: TGTGCCAGCAGTGATACTCGAGCCAAAAACATTCAGTACTTC. Its translation is CASSDTRAKNIQYF.

Only a few counts were recorded for this clonotype. The chain recombines TRBV7-8 with TRBJ2-2; 10 bases are shared with TRBD1. Germline V gives CDR1 SGHVS, CDR2 FQNEAQ. The V segment lost 3 bases and the J segment 6 bases; nucleotides outside the gene matches: 10. The CDR3 consists of 17 residues. The CDR3 DNA sequence: TGTGCCAGCAGCTTTCTTAGGACAGGGGGTTTTTCCGGGGAGCTGTTTTTT. Amino acid sequence: CASSFLRTGGFSGELFF.

This clonotype was seen only a few times. V gene TRBV7-9 combines with J gene TRBJ2-3; 7 bases fit TRBD1. The CDR3 extends over 15 amino acids. The germline gives CDR1 SEHNR, CDR2 FQNEAQ (reference sequence). V shed 5 bases and J 0 bases; nucleotides not matched to a gene: 5. CDR3 in amino acids: CASSPNRGSTDTQYF. DNA of the CDR3: TGTGCCAGCAGCCCCAACAGGGGAAGCACAGATACGCAGTATTTT.

The chain joins TRBV10-1 to TRBJ1-1; D is possibly TRBD1 (6 bases). This CDR3 contains 15 residues. Per germline, CDR1 WNHNN and CDR2 SYGVQD (reference sequence). Trimming stripped 6 bases from V and 1 base from J, with 15 bases between. In DNA, the CDR3 is TGCGCCAGCAGGGTAAAGGCACAGGGGAACACTGAAGCTTTCTTT. Translation: CASRVKAQGNTEAFF.

Many counts were recorded for this clonotype. J is TRBJ2-1 and V is TRBV5-1; TRBD2 matches at 13 bases. This CDR3 region has 16 residues. V was clipped by 0 bases and J by 7 bases; unmatched bases: 4. CDR1 is SGHRS and CDR2 is YFSETQ in the germline V gene. CDR3 residues: CASSLGATSGGNEQFF. CDR3 in DNA: TGCGCCAGCAGCTTGGGAGCGACTAGCGGGGGGAATGAGCAGTTCTTC.

The chain has TRBV18 and TRBJ2-1; 8 positions match TRBD2. V was clipped by 2 bases and J by 3 bases; unmatched bases: 6. Germline V gene lookup returns CDR1 KGHSH and CDR2 LQKENI. The CDR3 is made up of 16 amino acids. The CDR3 is CASSPETSGLYNEQFF. CDR3 bases: TGTGCCAGCTCACCAGAAACTAGCGGCCTCTACAATGAGCAGTTCTTC. The full variable domain, its missing parts supplied by reference TRBV18 and TRBJ2-1, is NAGVMQNPRHLVRRRGQEARLRCSPMKGHSHVYWYRQLPEEGLKFMVYLQKENIIDESGMPKERFSAEFPKEGPSILRIQQVVRGDSAAYFCASSPETSGLYNEQFFGPGTRLTVL.

The chain links TRBV28 to TRBJ1-5; D unclear. The CDR3 has 15 residues. V shed 7 bases and J shed 4 bases, with 17 bases lying between them. Germline-derived CDR1 and CDR2 are MDHEN and SYDVKM. CDR3 loop: CASTRGGISNQPQHF. CDR3 coding DNA: TGTGCCAGCACCCGCGGTGGAATATCAAATCAGCCCCAGCATTTT.

The chain employs TRBV20-1 and TRBJ2-7; the D gene is possibly TRBD2 (6 bases). Per the germline V gene, CDR1 is DFQATT and CDR2 is SNEGSKA (reference sequence). The CDR3 is made up of 13 amino acids. V shed 3 bases and J shed 1 base, with 10 bases lying between them. The CDR3 reads CSARDRESYEQYF. In DNA, the CDR3 is TGCAGTGCTAGGGACCGGGAGTCCTACGAGCAGTACTTC.

V is TRBV24-1 and J is TRBJ2-7; D is uncertain. Germline CDR1 KGHDR, CDR2 SFDVKD. V gave up 3 bases and J gave up 0 bases, with 14 bases separating them. The CDR3 runs to 16 residues. Written as DNA, the CDR3 is TGTGCCACCAGTGATAGCGATGGGCGGAACTCCTACGAGCAGTACTTC. Translating it yields CATSDSDGRNSYEQYF.

The J gene is TRBJ2-7, the V gene TRBV6-5; 9 positions agree with TRBD1. CDR3 length equals 16 residues. Per the germline V gene, CDR1 is MNHEY and CDR2 is SVGAGI. Unmatched junction bases numbered 7, after V lost 0 bases and J lost 4 bases. CDR3 DNA: TGTGCCAGCAGTTACTCCATTAGGACAGGGGCGTACGAGCAGTACTTC. It is translated as CASSYSIRTGAYEQYF.

The rearrangement joins TRBV18 to TRBJ2-5; the D is unclear. Trimming took 0 bases from V and 4 from J, leaving 9 bases between them. The V gene's germline CDR1 is KGHSH and CDR2 LQKENI. The CDR3 length is 14 residues. The CDR3 DNA is TGTGCCAGCTCACCACCGGGGTCAGGAGAGACCCAGTACTTC. Translation gives CASSPPGSGETQYF.

The V and J genes are TRBV6-1 and TRBJ1-2, with 9 bases lining up with TRBD1. V shed 2 bases, J shed 2 bases, and the junction held 0 bases outside the gene matches. Looked up from germline, CDR1 is MNHNS and CDR2 is SASEGT. This CDR3 has 14 amino acids. CDR3 sequence: CASSETGGNYGYTF. The CDR3 region has the DNA TGTGCCAGCAGTGAAACAGGGGGCAACTATGGCTACACCTTC.